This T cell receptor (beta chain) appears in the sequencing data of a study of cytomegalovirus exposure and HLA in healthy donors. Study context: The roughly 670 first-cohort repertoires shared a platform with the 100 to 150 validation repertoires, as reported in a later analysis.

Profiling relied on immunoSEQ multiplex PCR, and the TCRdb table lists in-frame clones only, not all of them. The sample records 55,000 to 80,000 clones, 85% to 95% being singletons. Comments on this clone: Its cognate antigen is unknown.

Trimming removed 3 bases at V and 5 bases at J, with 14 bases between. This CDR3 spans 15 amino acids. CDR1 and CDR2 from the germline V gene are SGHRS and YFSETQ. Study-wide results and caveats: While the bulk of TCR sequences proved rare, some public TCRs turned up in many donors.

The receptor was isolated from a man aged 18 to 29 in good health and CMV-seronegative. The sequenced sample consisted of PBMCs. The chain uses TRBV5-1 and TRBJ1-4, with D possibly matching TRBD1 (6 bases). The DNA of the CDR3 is TGCGCCAGCAGCTACACCGGGACACAGAATGAAAAACTGTTTTTT. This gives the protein CASSYTGTQNEKLFF.